This note documents a single T cell receptor beta chain sequence. Its antigen remains undetermined. It has no much larger one-base neighbor in the sample; base qualities were not kept. Looking up the germline V gene yields CDR1 SGHVS and CDR2 FQNEAQ. The CDR3 runs 16 residues from the cysteine to the phenylalanine. Of all the DNA, just the CDR3 is kept, 48 bases in frame from base 1. Ends trimmed: V by 5 bases, J by 0 bases; bases unmatched to a gene: 6. This specimen belongs to a study of healthy donors' naive CD4 and CD8 T cells (dated by TCRdb to between 2014 and 2017). Notes on the research overall: Donors were chosen to span three age groups (20-25, 40-50 and 60-70 years, five or six each), with mean age about 45 and half female. Peripheral blood mononuclear cells were collected from roughly 17 healthy, unrelated individuals. The TCR alpha libraries followed the same workflow as the beta chain, except for a newly designed primer set that covered all functional IMGT alpha gene variants. The study sequenced rearranged TCR alpha and beta chains from naive CD4+ and CD8+ T cells to test how TCR variation relates to lineage commitment. Donors were HLA-typed by sequencing at HLA-A, -B, -C, -DRB1, -DQB1 and -DPB1 using the SBTexcellerator protocol, an ABI3130xl analyzer and SBTengine software. General study outcomes and caveats: In both chains, CD4+ lineage was associated with a positively charged CDR3, and CD8+ lineage was associated with a negatively charged CDR3. Because the alpha and beta chains were sequenced in bulk, pairing them was not possible, and so effects of the combined chains went unevaluated. The study did not directly address possible repertoire bias arising from homeostatic proliferation of naive T cells. About an eighth of the variance in CD4/CD8 propensity appeared to be explained jointly by V genes, J genes and CDR3 charge, in a largely additive manner. Most V and J gene segments were reportedly biased between naive CD4+ and CD8+ cells, consistently across donors and independent of HLA genotype.

Cells with a CD4+CD8-CD45RO-CD45RA+ profile were isolated by FACS and defined as naive CD4+ T cells, and those with a CD8+CD4-CD45RA+CD27bright profile were defined as naive CD8+ T cells. Sorting used antibodies against CD4 (RPA-T4), CD8 (SK1), CD27 (O323), CD45RA (HI100) and CD45RO (UCHL1). Instrument used: 454 GS FLX Titanium. A previously published linear amplification protocol was used to build TCR libraries from roughly 480 ng of total RNA. The Roche/454 Genome Sequencer with Titanium chemistry was used for sequencing. In the authors' own workflow: A total of fewer than 90,000 rearranged TCR alpha transcripts were sequenced from about 5 of the healthy donors. Unique TCR clonotypes were defined by the CDR3 junction under IMGT nomenclature, and duplicate transcripts were removed. Logistic regression in R 2.13.0 modeled CD4 versus CD8 status as a function of V and J genes, with adjustment for donor effects and Bonferroni correction for multiple testing. TCRdb itself trimmed the public reads at Q25 with fastp, ran MiXCR and retained productive beta chains. Here each entry gathers all rows of one CDR3 protein and keeps the most common genes and DNA. These V and J calls rely on TCRdb rather than the paper's analysis. The sample table lists roughly 200,000 distinct CDR3 sequences, about 70% of them with a count of one. The ten largest clones take up about 2.1% of the sample.

The chain is made from TRBV7-8 and TRBJ2-7; TRBD2 lines up with 11 middle nucleotides. Sequences were obtained from naive CD4+ and CD8+ T cells sorted from blood, pooled from several donors. The meaning of the sample's cell subset or site label: FACS-sorted naive CD4+ (CD45RO-CD45RA+) and naive CD8+ (CD45RA+CD27bright) T cells. The origin of this receptor is a pool of human donors in good health; the sample pools cells from several healthy donors. CDR3 reads: CASSPRLAGPSYEQYF. The DNA sequence is TGTGCCAGCAGCCCAAGACTAGCGGGGCCCTCCTACGAGCAGTACTTC.